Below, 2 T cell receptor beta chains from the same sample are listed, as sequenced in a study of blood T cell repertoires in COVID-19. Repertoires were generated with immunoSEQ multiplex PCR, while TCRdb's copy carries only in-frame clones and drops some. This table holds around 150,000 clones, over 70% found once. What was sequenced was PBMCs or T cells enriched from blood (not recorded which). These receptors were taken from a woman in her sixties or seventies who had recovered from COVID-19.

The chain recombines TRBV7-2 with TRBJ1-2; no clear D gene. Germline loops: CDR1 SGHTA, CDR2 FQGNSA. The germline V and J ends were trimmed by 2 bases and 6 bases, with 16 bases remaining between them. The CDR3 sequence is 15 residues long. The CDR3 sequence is CASSLTLVENHGYTF. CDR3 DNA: TGTGCCAGCAGCTTAACCCTCGTGGAGAATCATGGCTACACCTTC.

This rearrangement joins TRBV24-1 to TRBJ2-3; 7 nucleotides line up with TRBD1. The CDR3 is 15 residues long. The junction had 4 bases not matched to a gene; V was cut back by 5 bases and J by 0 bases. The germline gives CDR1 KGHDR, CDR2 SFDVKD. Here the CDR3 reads CATSGRGISTDTQYF. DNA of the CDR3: TGTGCCACCAGTGGCAGGGGGATTAGCACAGATACGCAGTATTTT.